This record looks at one T cell receptor beta chain sequence and its context. CDR1 is KGHSH, CDR2 LQKENI, per germline. This CDR3 is 13 amino acids long. Trimming shortened V by 0 bases and J by 5 bases, and 7 bases separated the two germline ends. The data derive from a study of control samples from healthy donors and cancer patients. TCRdb keeps only in-frame clones here, not all; method: immunoSEQ multiplex PCR. The sample has 150,000 to 200,000 clones, over 85% seen once. The sequenced sample consisted of blood. The source of this sequence is a man aged 25 to 45 in good health. The chain links TRBV18 to TRBJ2-5, with D perhaps matching TRBD1 (6 bases). The CDR3 sequence: CASSPPQGETQYF. The DNA for the CDR3 is TGTGCCAGCTCACCACCGCAGGGGGAGACCCAGTACTTC.